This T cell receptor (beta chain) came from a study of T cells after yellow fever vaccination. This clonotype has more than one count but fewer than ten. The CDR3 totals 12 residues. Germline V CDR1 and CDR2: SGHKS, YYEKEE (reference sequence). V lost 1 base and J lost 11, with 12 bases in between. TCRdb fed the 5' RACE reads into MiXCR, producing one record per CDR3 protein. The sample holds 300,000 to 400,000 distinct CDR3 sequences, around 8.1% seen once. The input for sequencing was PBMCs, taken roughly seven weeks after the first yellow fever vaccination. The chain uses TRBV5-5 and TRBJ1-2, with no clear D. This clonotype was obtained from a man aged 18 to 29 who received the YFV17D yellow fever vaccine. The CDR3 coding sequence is TGTGCCAGCAGCTTGCTGACTCTCGGATACACCTTC. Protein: CASSLLTLGYTF.